The source of this T cell receptor (beta chain) is a study of cytomegalovirus exposure and HLA in healthy donors. Broader study findings: A later analysis found that most CMV-associated TCR beta chains appeared HLA-restricted. In vitro data verified a few CMV-associated chains as specific for CMV antigens. The classifier reportedly diagnosed cytomegalovirus status with high specificity and sensitivity.

This clone was seen more than once but under ten times. The antigen is unknown. The PCR had 60 Vbeta and 13 Jbeta primers. The protocol was immunoSEQ multiplex PCR, while the TCRdb copy is restricted to in-frame clones and leaves out a portion. The repertoire has 80,000 to 100,000 clones, roughly 73% of them found once; the top ten carry around 7.8%. Germline CDR1 is MNHNS and CDR2 is SASEGT. V trimming: 1 base; J trimming: 2 bases; junction bases outside the gene matches: 5. The CDR3 runs to 16 residues. This chain uses TRBV6-1 with TRBJ2-4; 7 nucleotides align to TRBD1. The sequencing input was PBMCs. This TCR was sampled from a man aged 50-59 years in good health and CMV-seropositive. The CDR3 sequence is CASSEEGGPPKNIQYF. For the CDR3, the DNA is TGTGCCAGCAGTGAAGAAGGGGGCCCCCCCAAAAACATTCAGTACTTC.